This record concerns one T cell receptor (beta chain) sequence. As yet, its antigen is unknown. The entry originates in a study of T cell responses to AZD1222 COVID-19 vaccine. Study-level information: Second doses were pooled across both intervals (about 4 or about 12 weeks). Points from the study as a whole: Donors, mostly white British, included more females; clonal diversity was possibly underestimated. Dominant at 160-218 and 743-854, vaccine-associated CD4 TCRs also spanned spike.

Assay used: immunoSEQ multiplex PCR; TCRdb lists only in-frame clones, some missing. The sample contains about 180,000 clones, just over 90% of which appear only once. The germline CDR1 and CDR2 sequences are SQVTM and ANQGSEA. Trimming left V 6 bases short and J 5 bases short, with 16 bases between. There are 14 residues in the CDR3. The sequence derives from an adult in good health. This specimen was peripheral blood, taken on day 0 of AZD1222 vaccination. The chain has TRBV29-1 and TRBJ1-4; a possible D gene is TRBD1 (5 bases). CDR3 bases: TGCAGCGTGGGGCTCCGGGGGGAAAATGAAAAACTGTTTTTT. It is translated as CSVGLRGENEKLFF. Looking up the rest from reference TRBV29-1 and TRBJ1-4 gives the full variable domain: SAVISQKPSRDICQRGTSLTIQCQVDSQVTMMFWYRQQPGQSLTLIATANQGSEATYESGFVIDKFPISRPNLTFSTLTVSNMSPEDSSIYLCSVGLRGENEKLFFGSGTQLSVL.